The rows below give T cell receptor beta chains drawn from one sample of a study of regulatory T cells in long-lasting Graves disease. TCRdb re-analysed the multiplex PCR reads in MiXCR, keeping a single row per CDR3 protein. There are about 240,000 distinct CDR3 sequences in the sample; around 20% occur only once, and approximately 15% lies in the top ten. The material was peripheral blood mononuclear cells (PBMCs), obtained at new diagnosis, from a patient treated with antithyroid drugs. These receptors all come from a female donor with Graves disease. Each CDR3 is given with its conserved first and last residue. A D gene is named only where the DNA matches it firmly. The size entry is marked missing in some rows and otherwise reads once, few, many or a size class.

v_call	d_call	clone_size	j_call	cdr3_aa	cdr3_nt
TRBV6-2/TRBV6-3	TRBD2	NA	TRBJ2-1	CASSWRTSGGNEQFF	TGTGCCAGCAGTTGGAGGACTAGCGGGGGCAATGAGCAGTTCTTC
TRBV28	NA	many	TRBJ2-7	CASRDQALHEQYF	TGTGCCAGCAGGGACCAAGCTCTGCACGAGCAGTACTTC
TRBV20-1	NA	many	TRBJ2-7	CSAKGGGPKTYEQYF	TGCAGTGCTAAAGGGGGAGGGCCGAAAACCTACGAGCAGTACTTC
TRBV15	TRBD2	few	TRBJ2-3	CATSFGTTSTDTQYF	TGTGCCACCAGTTTCGGGACTACTAGCACAGATACGCAGTATTTT
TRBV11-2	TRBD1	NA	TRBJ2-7	CASSHDRAEQYF	TGTGCCAGCAGCCATGACAGGGCCGAGCAGTACTTC
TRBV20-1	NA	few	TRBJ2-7	CSATREYEQYF	TGCAGTGCTACTCGGGAGTACGAGCAGTACTTC
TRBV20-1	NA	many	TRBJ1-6	CSAQQGGSPLHF	TGCAGTGCTCAACAGGGAGGGTCACCCCTCCACTTT
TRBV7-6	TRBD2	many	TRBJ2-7	CASSQDSGGIYEQYF	TGTGCCAGCAGCCAAGATAGCGGGGGGATCTACGAGCAGTACTTC
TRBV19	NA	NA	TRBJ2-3	CRFDTQYF	TGTAGATTTGATACGCAGTATTTT
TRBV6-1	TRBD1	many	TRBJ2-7	CASRDRVYEQYF	TGTGCCAGCAGAGACAGGGTCTACGAGCAGTACTTC
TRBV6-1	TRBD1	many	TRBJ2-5	CASTYRGIGQETQYF	TGTGCCAGCACCTACAGGGGAATCGGGCAAGAGACCCAGTACTTC
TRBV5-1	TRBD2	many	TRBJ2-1	CASSISGSPEGEQFF	TGCGCCAGCAGCATAAGCGGGAGTCCTGAAGGTGAGCAGTTCTTC
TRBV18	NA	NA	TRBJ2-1	CASSPPISTKGYNEQFF	TGTGCCAGCTCACCACCGATTTCCACCAAAGGATACAATGAGCAGTTCTTC
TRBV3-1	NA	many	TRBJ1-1	CASSPRRRSTEAFF	TGTGCCAGCAGCCCGCGTCGGCGTTCCACTGAAGCTTTCTTT
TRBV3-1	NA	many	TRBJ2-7	CASSPRPDRTVFYEQYF	TGTGCCAGCAGCCCCCGACCGGACCGGACCGTCTTTTACGAGCAGTACTTC
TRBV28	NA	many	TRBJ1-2	CASSFEPNYGYTF	TGTGCCAGCAGTTTCGAACCGAACTATGGCTACACCTTC
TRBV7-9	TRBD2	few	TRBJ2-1	CASSSEWDGLAGGHEQFF	TGTGCCAGCAGCTCAGAGTGGGACGGACTAGCGGGAGGCCATGAGCAGTTCTTC
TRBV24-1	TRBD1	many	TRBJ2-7	CATSPGTGAYEQYF	TGTGCCACTTCCCCCGGGACAGGGGCCTACGAGCAGTACTTC
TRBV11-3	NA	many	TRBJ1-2	CASSFSTHGYTF	TGTGCCAGCAGCTTCAGCACCCATGGCTACACCTTC
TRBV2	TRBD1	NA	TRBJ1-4	CASRGQGLANEKLFF	TGTGCCAGCAGGGGACAGGGGCTTGCTAATGAAAAACTGTTTTTT
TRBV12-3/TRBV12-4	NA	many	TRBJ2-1	CASSFGNYNEQFF	TGTGCCAGCAGTTTCGGAAACTACAATGAGCAGTTCTTC
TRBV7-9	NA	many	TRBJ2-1	CASSHRDTHNEQFF	TGTGCCAGCAGCCACCGGGACACCCACAATGAGCAGTTCTTC
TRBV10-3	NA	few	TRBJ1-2	CAVTTGRQYDYTF	TGTGCCGTTACGACAGGCCGCCAATATGACTACACCTTC
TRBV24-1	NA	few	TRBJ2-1	CATNQGYNEQFF	TGTGCCACTAACCAAGGTTACAATGAGCAGTTCTTC
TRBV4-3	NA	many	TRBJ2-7	CASSHASGPTYEQYF	TGCGCCAGCAGCCATGCCTCTGGACCAACCTACGAGCAGTACTTC
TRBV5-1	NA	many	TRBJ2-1	CASSMRGFSYNEQFF	TGCGCCAGCAGCATGAGAGGCTTCTCCTACAATGAGCAGTTCTTC
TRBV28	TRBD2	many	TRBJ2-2	CASVSGGATGELFF	TGTGCCAGTGTCAGCGGGGGGGCCACCGGGGAGCTGTTTTTT
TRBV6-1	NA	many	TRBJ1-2	CASSPRGVPNYGYTF	TGTGCCAGCAGTCCACGGGGAGTACCGAACTATGGCTACACCTTC
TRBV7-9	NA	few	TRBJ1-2	CASGFSGPGGYTF	TGTGCCAGCGGCTTTTCAGGGCCCGGGGGCTACACCTTC
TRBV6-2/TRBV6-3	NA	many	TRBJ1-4	CASSFQGYNEKLFF	TGTGCCAGCAGTTTCCAGGGATATAATGAAAAACTGTTTTTT
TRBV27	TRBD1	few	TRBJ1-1	CASSWDSLNTEAFF	TGTGCCAGCAGTTGGGACAGTCTGAACACTGAAGCTTTCTTT
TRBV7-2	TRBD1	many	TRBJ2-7	CASKKPGGGEQYF	TGTGCCAGCAAAAAACCAGGGGGTGGTGAGCAGTACTTC
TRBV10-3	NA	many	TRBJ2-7	CAISVDRQYEQYF	TGTGCCATCAGCGTGGACAGACAGTACGAGCAGTACTTC